The clone carrying this TCR beta chain has ten or more counts. What it binds is not known. The data were taken from a study of neurological immune-mediated disorders. MiXCR, run by TCRdb on the 5' RACE reads, gives a single entry per CDR3 protein. Of roughly 60,000 distinct CDR3 sequences in the sample, about 3.7% were seen once. Study conclusions and caveats: HTLV-1-associated myelopathy ranked highest for TCR clonal expansion and multiple sclerosis lowest, beneath healthy controls. There was no association between the multiple sclerosis repertoire cluster and any clinical or MRI feature.

CDR3 length: 14 amino acids. Germline CDR1 is SEHNR and CDR2 is FQNEAQ (reference sequence). Deletions cut 1 base from V and 4 bases from J, with 10 bases between. The specimen was PBMCs. V usage is TRBV7-9 and J usage is TRBJ1-2; no reliable D call. This receptor was taken from a woman between 50 and 59 years old with multiple sclerosis. The CDR3 DNA sequence: TGTGCCAGCAGCTTAGGGGCGACGGCCTATGGCTACACCTTC. The encoded protein is CASSLGATAYGYTF.